Given below is one TCR beta chain in context. These data originate in a study of blood T cell repertoires in COVID-19. CDR3 length: 13 amino acids. CDR1 and CDR2 (germline): MDHEN, SYDVKM. The V and J ends lost 8 bases and 1 base respectively, with 11 bases between them. Sequencing used immunoSEQ multiplex PCR; TCRdb keeps in-frame clones, though not all of them. The data hold about 95,000 clones, with 89% observed a single time. The V gene is TRBV28, the J gene TRBJ2-5; D is perhaps TRBD1 (6 bases). This clonotype was obtained from a woman between 65 and 79 years old with acute or convalescent COVID-19. Sequencing was done on a sample of peripheral blood. CDR3 in amino acids: CASRDIRQETQYF. CDR3 nucleotides: TGTGCCAGCCGGGACATCCGCCAAGAGACCCAGTACTTC.